This entry is about one TCR beta chain. Its antigen is unknown. Profiled with immunoSEQ multiplex PCR; TCRdb holds only in-frame clones, not every one. The sample contains nearly 95,000 clones, 80% to 95% of which appear only once. The sample is drawn from a study of Tregs in tolerant kidney transplant recipients. V dropped 3 bases and J dropped 5 bases, with 16 bases sitting between them. CDR3 size: 15 residues. Germline V gene data show CDR1 as SGHVS and CDR2 as FNYEAQ. General study findings and limits: Donor-specific Treg expansion exceeded global Treg expansion in tolerant patients, suggesting antigen drive.

The sequences come from CD4+ T cells from blood, collected before the transplant. The receptor was isolated from a human donor who received a combined kidney and bone marrow transplant. V is TRBV7-6 and J is TRBJ2-5; D unclear. In nucleotides, the CDR3 is TGTGCCAGCAGCTTTACCCCTCGAGAATTCGAGACCCAGTACTTC. Its protein is CASSFTPREFETQYF.